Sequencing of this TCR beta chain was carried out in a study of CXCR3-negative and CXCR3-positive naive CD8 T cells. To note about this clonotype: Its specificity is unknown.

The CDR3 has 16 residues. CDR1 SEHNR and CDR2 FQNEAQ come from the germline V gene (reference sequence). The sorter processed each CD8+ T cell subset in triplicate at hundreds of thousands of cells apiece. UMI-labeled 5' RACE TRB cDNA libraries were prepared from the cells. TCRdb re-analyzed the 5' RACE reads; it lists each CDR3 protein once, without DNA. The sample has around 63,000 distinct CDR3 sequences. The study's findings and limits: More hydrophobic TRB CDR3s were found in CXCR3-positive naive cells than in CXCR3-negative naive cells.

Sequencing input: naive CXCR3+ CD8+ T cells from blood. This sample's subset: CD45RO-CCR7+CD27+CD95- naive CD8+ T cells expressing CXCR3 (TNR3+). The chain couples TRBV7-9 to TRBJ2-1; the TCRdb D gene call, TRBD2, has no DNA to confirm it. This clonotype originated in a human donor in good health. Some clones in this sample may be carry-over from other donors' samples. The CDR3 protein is CASSFGTSGEYNEQFF.